This entry is about one T cell receptor (beta chain). This sample is drawn from a study of blood T cell repertoires in COVID-19. This CDR3 spans 15 amino acids. V lost 4 bases and J lost 5, with 18 bases in between. Germline CDR1 MNHEY, CDR2 SVGAGI. Sequencing used immunoSEQ multiplex PCR; TCRdb keeps in-frame clones, though not all of them. The sample shows approximately 160,000 clones, roughly 84% of them seen only once. The sequencing sample was made of PBMCs or T cells enriched from blood (not recorded which). The clonotype was recovered from a woman in her forties or fifties who had recovered from COVID-19. The chain recombines TRBV6-5 with TRBJ2-7; possibly TRBD2 for D (5 bases). The CDR3 coding sequence is TGTGCCAGCAGTTTCCGGACCGACTTCGGGAACGAGCAGTACTTC. Protein product: CASSFRTDFGNEQYF.